This is a list of T cell receptor beta chains from one sample in a study of post-analysis software for immune sequencing data. A single record per CDR3 protein comes from TCRdb applying MiXCR to the PCR reads. The sample lists approximately 660,000 distinct CDR3 sequences; approximately 59% were seen once. Sequencing was done on a sample of blood. The receptor set was obtained from a girl aged 2 to 10 with multiple sclerosis. The CDR3 runs from the conserved cysteine through the conserved F or W. D genes are given only for firm matches. Clone size, where shown, is once, few, many, or a class for clones that have expanded.

CDR3aa: CATSPRAGGSYEQYF
CDR3nt: TGTGCCACCAGCCCGCGAGCGGGAGGATCCTACGAGCAGTACTTC
v_gene: TRBV15
abundance: few
j_gene: TRBJ2-7
d_gene: TRBD2

CDR3aa: CASSLTRGGISSYNEQFF
CDR3nt: TGTGCCAGCAGCTTAACCAGGGGGGGAATCAGCTCCTACAATGAGCAGTTCTTC
v_gene: TRBV11-2
abundance: -
j_gene: TRBJ2-1
d_gene: -

CDR3aa: CASSLNSGNEQYF
CDR3nt: TGTGCCAGCAGCTTAAATAGCGGTAACGAGCAGTACTTC
v_gene: TRBV7-2
abundance: -
j_gene: TRBJ2-7
d_gene: -

CDR3aa: CASSTRTSGSDEQFF
CDR3nt: TGTGCCAGCAGCACGCGGACTAGCGGGAGTGATGAGCAGTTCTTC
v_gene: TRBV7-3
abundance: few
j_gene: TRBJ2-1
d_gene: TRBD2

CDR3aa: CASSLADNSPLHF
CDR3nt: TGTGCCAGCAGCTTAGCGGACAATTCACCCCTCCACTTT
v_gene: TRBV7-9
abundance: -
j_gene: TRBJ1-6
d_gene: -

CDR3aa: CATLTVNYGYTF
CDR3nt: TGTGCCACTCTGACCGTTAACTATGGCTACACCTTC
v_gene: TRBV27
abundance: -
j_gene: TRBJ1-2
d_gene: -

CDR3aa: CASRAGPSSYNEQFF
CDR3nt: TGTGCCAGCAGGGCGGGACCGAGCTCCTACAATGAGCAGTTCTTC
v_gene: TRBV5-5
abundance: -
j_gene: TRBJ2-1
d_gene: -

CDR3aa: CASSLLQGAKEKLFF
CDR3nt: TGTGCCAGCAGCTTGTTGCAGGGGGCGAAAGAAAAACTGTTTTTT
v_gene: TRBV5-5
abundance: -
j_gene: TRBJ1-4
d_gene: TRBD1

CDR3aa: CASSLQGLAGEEQYF
CDR3nt: TGCGCCAGCAGTCTCCAGGGACTAGCGGGAGAAGAGCAGTACTTC
v_gene: TRBV5-1
abundance: -
j_gene: TRBJ2-4
d_gene: TRBD2

CDR3aa: CASSYEAVYEQYF
CDR3nt: TGTGCCAGCAGTTACGAGGCGGTTTACGAGCAGTACTTC
v_gene: TRBV6-5
abundance: -
j_gene: TRBJ2-7
d_gene: -

CDR3aa: CASGLEVGQPQHF
CDR3nt: TGTGCTAGTGGTTTGGAAGTCGGTCAGCCCCAGCATTTT
v_gene: TRBV12-5
abundance: -
j_gene: TRBJ1-5
d_gene: -

CDR3aa: CASSVDRASGANVLTF
CDR3nt: TGTGCCAGCAGTGTGGACAGGGCATCTGGGGCCAACGTCCTGACTTTC
v_gene: TRBV6-4
abundance: -
j_gene: TRBJ2-6
d_gene: TRBD1

CDR3aa: CASSFPPNNEQFF
CDR3nt: TGCGCCAGCAGCTTCCCACCAAACAATGAGCAGTTCTTC
v_gene: TRBV5-1
abundance: -
j_gene: TRBJ2-1
d_gene: -

CDR3aa: CSARALAGVYEQYF
CDR3nt: TGCAGTGCTAGAGCCCTAGCGGGAGTGTACGAGCAGTACTTC
v_gene: TRBV20-1
abundance: once
j_gene: TRBJ2-7
d_gene: TRBD2

CDR3aa: CASSPQGVPNTEAFF
CDR3nt: TGCGCCAGCAGCCCCCAGGGTGTCCCGAACACTGAAGCTTTCTTT
v_gene: TRBV5-1
abundance: -
j_gene: TRBJ1-1
d_gene: -

CDR3aa: CASSFTMKETQYF
CDR3nt: TGTGCCAGCAGTTTCACGATGAAAGAGACCCAGTACTTC
v_gene: TRBV12-3/TRBV12-4
abundance: -
j_gene: TRBJ2-5
d_gene: -

CDR3aa: CASSYMQGDTEAFF
CDR3nt: TGTGCCAGCAGTTACATGCAGGGAGACACTGAAGCTTTCTTT
v_gene: TRBV6-5
abundance: -
j_gene: TRBJ1-1
d_gene: -

CDR3aa: CASSQALRDRGGQETQYF
CDR3nt: TGCGCCAGCAGCCAAGCACTACGGGACAGGGGTGGCCAAGAGACCCAGTACTTC
v_gene: TRBV4-3
abundance: -
j_gene: TRBJ2-5
d_gene: TRBD1

CDR3aa: CSARGSLRGATGANVLTF
CDR3nt: TGCAGCGCTAGAGGGTCGTTAAGGGGGGCAACTGGGGCCAACGTCCTGACTTTC
v_gene: TRBV20-1
abundance: few
j_gene: TRBJ2-6
d_gene: -

CDR3aa: CASSRRILAAKLEETQYF
CDR3nt: TGTGCCAGCAGCCGACGGATACTAGCGGCGAAGTTGGAGGAGACCCAGTACTTC
v_gene: TRBV11-2
abundance: -
j_gene: TRBJ2-5
d_gene: TRBD2

CDR3aa: CASSSGLTEAFF
CDR3nt: TGTGCCAGCAGCTCAGGGTTGACTGAAGCTTTCTTT
v_gene: TRBV11-2
abundance: few
j_gene: TRBJ1-1
d_gene: -

CDR3aa: CASSRGQGDYGYTF
CDR3nt: TGTGCCAGCAGTCGAGGACAGGGAGACTATGGCTACACCTTC
v_gene: TRBV5-1
abundance: few
j_gene: TRBJ1-2
d_gene: TRBD1

CDR3aa: CSARGTLNTEAFF
CDR3nt: TGCAGTGCTAGAGGGACGCTGAACACTGAAGCTTTCTTT
v_gene: TRBV20-1
abundance: few
j_gene: TRBJ1-1
d_gene: -

CDR3aa: CASSLESIYTDTQYF
CDR3nt: TGTGCCAGCAGCTTGGAATCTATTTACACAGATACGCAGTATTTT
v_gene: TRBV5-5
abundance: -
j_gene: TRBJ2-3
d_gene: -

CDR3aa: CSAGQGVQETQYF
CDR3nt: TGCAGTGCCGGACAGGGAGTCCAAGAGACCCAGTACTTC
v_gene: TRBV20-1
abundance: few
j_gene: TRBJ2-5
d_gene: TRBD1

CDR3aa: CASALGLAVTETQYF
CDR3nt: TGCGCCAGCGCACTAGGACTAGCAGTGACGGAGACCCAGTACTTC
v_gene: TRBV4-1
abundance: -
j_gene: TRBJ2-5
d_gene: TRBD2

CDR3aa: CASTRRLANTGELFF
CDR3nt: TGTGCCAGCACGCGGAGGCTAGCGAACACCGGGGAGCTGTTTTTT
v_gene: TRBV5-5
abundance: -
j_gene: TRBJ2-2
d_gene: -

CDR3aa: CASSLGRGTSQETQYF
CDR3nt: TGTGCCAGCAGCTTAGGGCGGGGGACCTCTCAAGAGACCCAGTACTTC
v_gene: TRBV7-6
abundance: -
j_gene: TRBJ2-5
d_gene: TRBD2

CDR3aa: CASSRSSGTSGYEQYF
CDR3nt: TGTGCCAGTAGTAGGTCCTCCGGGACTAGCGGCTACGAGCAGTACTTC
v_gene: TRBV19
abundance: few
j_gene: TRBJ2-7
d_gene: TRBD2

CDR3aa: CASSLRSLGGEQYF
CDR3nt: TGCGCCAGCAGTCTCAGGTCCCTGGGTGGCGAGCAGTACTTC
v_gene: TRBV10-2
abundance: few
j_gene: TRBJ2-7
d_gene: -

CDR3aa: CASSEVGSLTTGELFF
CDR3nt: TGCGCCAGCAGTGAGGTTGGGTCCCTTACCACCGGGGAGCTGTTTTTT
v_gene: TRBV10-1
abundance: few
j_gene: TRBJ2-2
d_gene: -

CDR3aa: CASSEASIRTEAFF
CDR3nt: TGTGCCAGCAGTGAAGCGTCAATTAGGACTGAAGCTTTCTTT
v_gene: TRBV6-1
abundance: -
j_gene: TRBJ1-1
d_gene: -

CDR3aa: CASSSAAMFTDTQYF
CDR3nt: TGTGCCAGCAGCTCAGCGGCAATGTTCACAGATACGCAGTATTTT
v_gene: TRBV11-1
abundance: few
j_gene: TRBJ2-3
d_gene: -

CDR3aa: CASRLGTGEETQYF
CDR3nt: TGTGCCAGCAGATTGGGGACAGGGGAAGAGACCCAGTACTTC
v_gene: TRBV28
abundance: few
j_gene: TRBJ2-5
d_gene: TRBD1

CDR3aa: CASSDLRQSSSYEQYF
CDR3nt: TGTGCCAGCAGTGATCTTAGACAGTCCTCCTCCTACGAGCAGTACTTC
v_gene: TRBV6-1
abundance: few
j_gene: TRBJ2-7
d_gene: -

CDR3aa: CASSPQMTGNGANVLTF
CDR3nt: TGTGCCAGCAGCCCGCAAATGACAGGGAACGGGGCCAACGTCCTGACTTTC
v_gene: TRBV7-2
abundance: -
j_gene: TRBJ2-6
d_gene: TRBD1

CDR3aa: CASSSGQGYRGELFF
CDR3nt: TGTGCCAGCAGCTCAGGACAGGGTTACCGCGGGGAGCTGTTTTTT
v_gene: TRBV9
abundance: -
j_gene: TRBJ2-2
d_gene: TRBD1

CDR3aa: CASSFGWGQSASHEQYF
CDR3nt: TGTGCCAGCAGTTTTGGTTGGGGGCAGTCCGCCTCCCACGAGCAGTACTTC
v_gene: TRBV12-3/TRBV12-4
abundance: -
j_gene: TRBJ2-7
d_gene: -

CDR3aa: CASSPRILAIYNEQFF
CDR3nt: TGTGCCAGCAGTCCCCGAATACTAGCAATCTACAATGAGCAGTTCTTC
v_gene: TRBV2
abundance: -
j_gene: TRBJ2-1
d_gene: -

CDR3aa: CAISEKRATEAFF
CDR3nt: TGTGCCATCAGTGAGAAGAGGGCCACTGAAGCTTTCTTT
v_gene: TRBV10-3
abundance: -
j_gene: TRBJ1-1
d_gene: -